These 21 T cell receptor beta chains share one sample of origin, sequenced in a study of T cell responses to AZD1222 COVID-19 vaccine. Some clones are missing from TCRdb's copy, which holds only in-frame ones; the method was immunoSEQ multiplex PCR. The data show about 56,000 clones, roughly 90% seen once. Here the sequenced sample was peripheral blood, taken 28 days after the second AZD1222 dose. Receptors were obtained from an adult who received the AZD1222 COVID-19 vaccine.

The chain is built from TRBV3-1 (or the pseudogene TRBV3-2) and TRBJ1-5; no reliable D call. V dropped 4 bases and J dropped 3 bases, with 7 bases sitting between them. This CDR3 has 13 residues. Germline V lookup: CDR1 LGHDT, CDR2 YNNKEL (reference sequence). The CDR3 is CASSPWDNQPQHF. CDR3 bases: TGTGCCAGCAGCCCCTGGGACAATCAGCCCCAGCATTTT.

The chain has TRBV28 and TRBJ1-2; 7 bases map to TRBD1. This CDR3 region has 14 residues. Germline trimming cut 6 bases from V and 2 bases from J; bases unmatched to any gene: 6. Germline V gives CDR1 MDHEN, CDR2 SYDVKM. The DNA of the CDR3 is TGTGCCAGCAGCTCAAGGGGACAGAACTATGGCTACACCTTC. Its protein product is CASSSRGQNYGYTF.

J is TRBJ1-5 and V is TRBV19; no clear D gene. The CDR3 extends over 15 amino acids. CDR1 is LNHDA, CDR2 SQIVND, per germline (reference sequence). V dropped 7 bases and J dropped 0 bases, with 13 bases sitting between them. CDR3 sequence: CASTPFSDSNQPQHF. The DNA of the CDR3 is TGTGCCAGTACTCCGTTTTCCGATAGCAATCAGCCCCAGCATTTT.

V is TRBV25-1 and J is TRBJ2-7; 7 positions agree with TRBD1. The germline CDR1 and CDR2 sequences are MGHDK and SYGVNS. Trimming took 4 bases from V and 3 from J; bases not matched to a gene: 9. This CDR3 region has 15 residues. CDR3 residues: CASSGQGTLSYEQYF. The CDR3, as DNA: TGTGCCAGCAGTGGACAGGGCACCCTGAGCTACGAGCAGTACTTC.

This sequence joins TRBV19 and TRBJ1-1, with D perhaps matching TRBD1 (5 bases). The length of the CDR3 is 15 residues. Germline CDR1 LNHDA, CDR2 SQIVND (reference sequence). V lost 5 bases, J lost 4 bases, and 17 bases lay in between. The CDR3 region has the DNA TGTGCCAGTAGTGCATATACAGGAGGGGCCACTGAAGCTTTCTTT. Encoded protein: CASSAYTGGATEAFF.

This chain links TRBV6-5 with TRBJ2-7; D is unresolved. This CDR3 spans 13 amino acids. Between the trimmed V and J ends, which lost 7 bases and 0 bases, there was a span of 10 bases. The V gene's germline CDR1 is MNHEY and CDR2 SVGAGI. CDR3 coding DNA: TGTGCCAGCAAAACCACAGACTCCTACGAGCAGTACTTC. Translating gives CASKTTDSYEQYF.

This clone was observed once. V is TRBV28 and J is TRBJ1-1; no firm D call. This CDR3 is built from 14 residues. Looked up from germline, CDR1 is MDHEN and CDR2 is SYDVKM. V was shortened by 7 bases and J by 1 base, with 13 bases between the two germline ends. The CDR3 sequence is CASIFGNPNTEAFF. CDR3 nucleotides: TGTGCCAGCATATTCGGTAATCCGAACACTGAAGCTTTCTTT.

V is TRBV28 and J is TRBJ1-5; D is possibly TRBD1 (6 bases). V shed 10 bases and J shed 6 bases, with 28 bases lying between them. The CDR3 contains 17 residues. Germline-derived CDR1 and CDR2 are MDHEN and SYDVKM. The CDR3 coding sequence is TGTGCCACCAACCGGGGGGATTGGGCGGGGGGCCTTCAGCCCCAGCATTTT. This gives the protein CATNRGDWAGGLQPQHF.

V usage is TRBV7-3 and J usage is TRBJ1-1; no firm D call. Trimming pared 6 bases from V and 1 base from J, leaving 9 bases between. The CDR3 spans 13 residues. Per germline, CDR1 SGHTA and CDR2 FQGTGA. CDR3 nucleotide sequence: TGTGCCAGCAGTTTGCACCAGAACACTGAAGCTTTCTTT. The encoded protein is CASSLHQNTEAFF. Drawing the rest from reference TRBV7-3 and TRBJ1-1, the complete variable domain is GAGVSQTPSNKVTEKGKYVELRCDPISGHTALYWYRQSLGQGPEFLIYFQGTGAADDSGLPNDRFFAVRPEGSVSTLKIQRTERGDSAVYLCASSLHQNTEAFFGQGTRLTVV.

This clone showed up just once. The chain is built from TRBV27 and TRBJ2-1; D may be TRBD1 (5 bases). From germline, CDR1 is MNHEY and CDR2 SMNVEV (reference sequence). Trimming removed 8 bases from V and 10 bases from J, with 12 bases in between. The CDR3 loop spans 11 amino acids. The CDR3 region is CASRSYREQFF. The CDR3 DNA reads as TGTGCCAGCCGATCGTACAGGGAGCAGTTCTTC.

This clone was observed once. Its ends do not fully match the called genes, so a read error is possible. The chain uses TRBV7-7 and TRBJ2-5, with TRBD1 identical over 10 bases. The length of the CDR3 is 13 residues. Germline V gives CDR1 SSHAT, CDR2 FNYEAQ (reference sequence). CDR3 protein: CASSWDRGETQYF. DNA of the CDR3: TGTGCTAGCAGCTGGGACAGGGGCGAGACCCAGTACTTC.

The V gene is TRBV6-5, the J gene TRBJ2-2, with a weak D call TRBD2 (6 bases). Trimming removed 2 bases from V and 7 bases from J, with 17 bases in between. This CDR3 has 16 residues. Germline loops: CDR1 MNHEY, CDR2 SVGAGI. CDR3 in DNA: TGTGCCAGCAGTTACCCCCGGAGTGCGGGATTCGGGGAGCTGTTTTTT. Translated: CASSYPRSAGFGELFF.

The chain carries TRBV19 and TRBJ2-7; 10 bases align to TRBD1. The germline CDR1 and CDR2 sequences are LNHDA and SQIVND (reference sequence). V lost 4 bases, J lost 4 bases, and 7 bases stayed unmatched. This CDR3 has 15 amino acids. The CDR3 DNA follows: TGTGCCAGTAGTACCTGGACAGGGGGTGAATACGAGCAGTACTTC. Its protein is CASSTWTGGEYEQYF.

The chain combines TRBV6-1 with TRBJ1-1; unclear D gene. V lost 1 base and J 6 bases, leaving 12 bases between the germline ends. Germline V gene lookup returns CDR1 MNHNS and CDR2 SASEGT. CDR3 length: 14 amino acids. This CDR3 reads CASSEGFSAAEAFF. The CDR3 bases are TGTGCCAGCAGTGAAGGATTTTCCGCCGCTGAAGCTTTCTTT.

This chain uses TRBV6-4 with TRBJ2-7; the match to TRBD2 covers 8 bases. The CDR3 has 16 amino acids. The V gene's germline CDR1 is MRHNA and CDR2 SNTAGT. Trimming took 2 bases from V and 0 from J; bases not matched to a gene: 6. CDR3 in DNA: TGTGCCAGCAGTGACGAGGGGACTAGGAGCTCCTACGAGCAGTACTTC. Amino acids: CASSDEGTRSSYEQYF.

V is TRBV3-1 (or the pseudogene TRBV3-2) and J is TRBJ2-7; D ambiguous. Germline V gene sequence: CDR1 LGHDT, CDR2 YNNKEL (reference sequence). CDR3 size: 12 residues. V shed 4 bases and J shed 2 bases, with 6 bases lying between them. The CDR3 is CASSPEPYEQYF. The CDR3 DNA reads as TGTGCCAGCAGCCCGGAACCCTACGAGCAGTACTTC.

This clone was found once. The chain couples TRBV7-2 to TRBJ2-5; D is uncertain. Germline-derived CDR1 and CDR2 are SGHTA and FQGNSA. This CDR3 is built from 14 residues. Trimming stripped 1 base from V and 1 base from J, with 7 bases between. The CDR3, as DNA: TGTGCCAGCAGCTTAGTCTGGGGCCAAGAGACCCAGTACTTC. It is translated as CASSLVWGQETQYF.

The genes are TRBV4-1 and TRBJ2-7; a possible D gene is TRBD1 (6 bases). Trimming took off 6 bases at V and 2 bases at J, with 14 bases between the two ends. The length of the CDR3 is 14 residues. The V gene's germline CDR1 is MGHRA and CDR2 YSYEKL. This CDR3 reads CASRPTGRTYEQYF. Here the CDR3 DNA reads TGCGCCAGCAGACCGACAGGACGAACCTACGAGCAGTACTTC.

This chain uses TRBV7-9 with TRBJ2-1; unclear D gene. This CDR3 has 13 amino acids. Looked up from germline, CDR1 is SEHNR and CDR2 is FQNEAQ (reference sequence). Trimming left V 3 bases short and J 9 bases short, with 12 bases between. The CDR3 DNA is TGTGCCAGCAGCTTTTCCGCGACGGGTGAGCAGTTCTTC. Encoded protein: CASSFSATGEQFF.

The chain combines TRBV28 with TRBJ1-4, with TRBD1 as a possible D gene (5 bases). Germline assignment: CDR1 MDHEN and CDR2 SYDVKM. V lost 6 bases, J lost 8 bases, and 22 bases lay in between. This CDR3 contains 16 residues. The CDR3 DNA is TGTGCCAGCAGCCTCCGGTTTGTAGAGGGGTTGGAAAAACTGTTTTTT. Protein product: CASSLRFVEGLEKLFF.

The chain has TRBV9 and TRBJ1-1; D is undetermined. Between the trimmed V and J ends, which lost 0 bases and 0 bases, there was a span of 6 bases. Looked up from germline, CDR1 is SGDLS and CDR2 is YYNGEE. The CDR3 has 14 residues. The CDR3 is CASSVDLMNTEAFF. The CDR3 nucleotides are TGTGCCAGCAGCGTAGATCTGATGAACACTGAAGCTTTCTTT.